The source of this T cell receptor (beta chain) is a study of T-cell reconstitution after alpha-beta-depleted transplantation in children. Preparation of the TCRbeta library used unique molecular identifiers. Each CDR3 protein is one row after TCRdb ran MiXCR on the PCR reads. Seen here are about 540,000 distinct CDR3 sequences, approximately 16% observed once, and the top ten hold over 3%. Germline trimming cut 9 bases from V and 1 base from J; bases unmatched to any gene: 6. The V gene's germline CDR1 is SGHRS and CDR2 YFSETQ. The CDR3 loop spans 13 amino acids. This clonotype was detected only a few times.

The starting material was PBMCs from the stem cell graft donor, obtained from the stem cell graft. The TCR originated in a human donor who donated a stem cell graft to a child with acute lymphoblastic leukemia. The chain carries TRBV5-1 and TRBJ2-7; 8 positions agree with TRBD1. CDR3 sequence: CATRTGISYEQYF. The CDR3 DNA follows: TGCGCCACCCGGACAGGGATATCCTACGAGCAGTACTTC. The full variable domain, rest sourced from reference TRBV5-1 and TRBJ2-7, is KAGVTQTPRYLIKTRGQQVTLSCSPISGHRSVSWYQQTPGQGLQFLFEYFSETQRNKGNFPGRFSGRQFSNSRSEMNVSTLELGDSALYLCATRTGISYEQYFGPGTRLTVT.